Here is one T cell receptor (beta chain) with its context. The target antigen is unknown. This entry is derived from a study of human thymus T cells. Study-level results: Gene usage for V and J segments appeared biased in thymic and blood repertoires.

Trimming at V came to 4 bases and at J to 10 bases, leaving 8 bases not matched to a gene. Germline V gene lookup returns CDR1 SGHNT and CDR2 YENEEA. The CDR3 length is 15 residues. Resections from corrective heart surgery supplied the thymus tissue. TCRdb's copy holds only in-frame clones and misses some; the assay was immunoSEQ multiplex PCR. The sample gives some 72,000 clones, roughly 97% of which show up once; roughly 0.031% is in the top ten. The clonotype was recovered from a boy younger than two with a congenital heart defect but otherwise immunologically healthy. The chain is built from TRBV11-3 and TRBJ1-6; 9 bases match TRBD1. The sequencing sample was made of thymus tissue. The CDR3 DNA sequence: TGTGCCAGCAGCTCCCGACAGGGGGTCGGCTCACCCCTCCACTTT. Translated: CASSSRQGVGSPLHF.